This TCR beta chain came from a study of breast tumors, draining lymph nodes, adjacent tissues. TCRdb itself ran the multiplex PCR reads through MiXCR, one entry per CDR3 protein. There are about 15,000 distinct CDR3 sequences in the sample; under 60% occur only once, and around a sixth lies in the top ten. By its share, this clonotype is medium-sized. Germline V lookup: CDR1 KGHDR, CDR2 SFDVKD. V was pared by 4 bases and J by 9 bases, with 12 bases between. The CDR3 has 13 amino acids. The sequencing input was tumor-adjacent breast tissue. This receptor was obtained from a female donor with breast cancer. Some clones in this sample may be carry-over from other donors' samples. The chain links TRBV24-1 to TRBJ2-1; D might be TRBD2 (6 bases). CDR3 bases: TGTGCCACCAGTGAGGAGGGACTCCCTGAGCAGTTCTTC. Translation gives CATSEEGLPEQFF.